This TCR beta chain was sequenced in a study of T-cell reconstitution after alpha-beta-depleted transplantation in children. Study outcomes and limitations: The origin of alpha-beta T cells about two months after transplant was reportedly several hundred expanded graft clones. The authors attributed T-cell counts and diversity one year after transplant mostly to newly produced T cells. Surviving thymic progenitors and recipient T cells were the source of high TCRbeta diversity at day 60 in some patients.

With regard to this clonotype: Its target is unknown.

The TCRbeta library incorporated unique molecular identifiers. MiXCR, run by TCRdb on the PCR reads, gives a single entry per CDR3 protein. The sample yields about 300,000 distinct CDR3 sequences, around a tenth seen once. Material: PBMCs, obtained before TCRalphabeta/CD19-depleted stem cell transplant. The receptor was derived from a boy under two years old with acute myeloid leukemia, due to receive a stem cell transplant.

CDR3 nucleotide sequence: TGCAGTGCTAGAGATGGGATAGCGGTTCAAGAGACCCAGTACTTC. Its protein is CSARDGIAVQETQYF. V and J are TRBV20-1 and TRBJ2-5; weak D call: TRBD2 (6 bases). The CDR3 totals 15 residues. V lost 0 bases, J lost 2 bases, and 13 bases lay in between. The germline V gene has CDR1 DFQATT and CDR2 SNEGSKA (reference sequence).